This TCR beta chain was profiled in a study of blood T cell repertoires in COVID-19. About the study: Collection of acute and convalescent COVID-19 samples took place in the United States, Italy and Spain. The analysed material was cDNA or gDNA that came from T cells, B-cell-depleted T cells, or PBMCs.

Source study methods: Amplification of reference gene primers provided the estimated nucleated cell counts. The data were produced by immunoSEQ multiplex PCR, yet TCRdb's version contains in-frame clones alone and is incomplete. V and J calls and clone size follow that table, whereas D and trimming were derived from the DNA. The table records more than 200,000 clones, 88% of them present only once. The germline V gene encodes CDR1 SGDLS and CDR2 YYNGEE. This CDR3 has 17 amino acids. The V segment lost 0 bases and the J segment 4 bases; nucleotides outside the gene matches: 9. The sequence was obtained from a man in his 70s with acute or convalescent COVID-19. The sequencing sample was made of peripheral blood. The V call is TRBV9, the J call TRBJ2-1, with 8 bases fitting TRBD2. CDR3 in DNA: TGTGCCAGCAGCGTAGTGGGGATCGGACTAGCATACAATGAGCAGTTCTTC. Protein sequence: CASSVVGIGLAYNEQFF.